This T cell receptor beta chain was profiled in a study of blood T cell repertoires in COVID-19. Across the study: Samples of COVID-19 (acute and convalescent) were obtained from the United States, Italy and Spain. PBMCs, B-cell-depleted T cells, or T cells provided the cDNA or gDNA that made up the material.

In germline, CDR1 is DFQATT, CDR2 SNEGSKA (reference sequence). CDR3 length equals 11 residues. Trimming removed 3 bases at V and 6 bases at J, with 7 bases between. Original processing notes: Reference gene primer amplification gave estimated nucleated cell counts. Sequenced by immunoSEQ multiplex PCR; TCRdb stores in-frame clones only, minus some. V and J calls and clone size are as listed in that table; D and trimming were resolved from the DNA. The sample lists tens of thousands of clones; 80% to 90% were seen once. The V and J genes are TRBV20-1 and TRBJ2-3; D not certain. The receptor was derived from a human donor in a cohort sampled during active COVID-19. Specimen: peripheral blood. CDR3 in DNA: TGCAGTGCTAGTCCGGAGGATACGCAGTATTTT. It is translated as CSASPEDTQYF.